This T cell receptor (beta chain) came from a study of blood T cell repertoires in COVID-19 (TCRdb year 2020). Study-wide context: Collaborator samples came from the United States, Italy and Spain and covered acute and convalescent phases of COVID-19. Samples were obtained from the ongoing ImmuneRACE study (first 160 participants) and from 1,200 or so subjects provided by 6 global collaborators. The material from the prospective study consisted of cDNA or gDNA derived from T cells, B-cell-depleted T cells, or PBMCs. Where available, HLA class I and class II types were taken from metadata supplied by the sample provider and were not determined by assay-based typing. Subjects who had been exposed to COVID-19, were actively infected with it, or had recovered from it provided the deeply sampled blood TCRbeta repertoires that made up the dataset. A de-identified subject ID, COVID-19 status, age in years and sex were almost always included in the sample metadata. A freely available public database, intended as a resource for researchers studying the immune response to SARS-CoV-2, is where the repertoires were released. The study at large found these results: Clinical and demographic metadata were provided uncurated, with the amount varying by source and participant.

TCRbeta CDR3 regions were amplified from genomic DNA by means of the immunoSEQ Assay, a bias-controlled multiplex PCR. Regarding the original processing steps: The number of nucleated cells in each sample was estimated by amplification of reference gene primers within the assay. To quantify the absolute abundance of each unique TCRbeta CDR3 rearrangement, sequence reads were collapsed and filtered. For each sample, productive Simpson clonality was calculated by taking the square root of Simpson's diversity index across productive rearrangements. TCRdb obtained this table from immuneACCESS and retained in-frame rearrangements with V and J assigned. These tables miss some clones; where compared with another copy, unresolved V genes account for less than half of the shortfall, and the remainder is unexplained. V, J and clone size reflect that table, while D and trimming were determined from the DNA. The sample contains around 76,000 clones, around 85% of them found a single time. The ten biggest clones cover just over 5% of the sample.

CDR1 MNHEY and CDR2 SMNVEV were looked up in the germline V gene (reference sequence). The V end loses 2 bases and the J end loses 8 bases, and a stretch of 16 bases separates them. Inclusive of the bounding cysteine and phenylalanine, the CDR3 is 16 residues long. Left in the record is the CDR3 DNA by itself, 48 bases read in frame from the first base. Collaborating institutions collected whole blood in K2EDTA tubes following their own protocols. Collaborator samples were shipped for TCRbeta analysis as frozen whole blood, isolated PBMCs, or DNA extracted from either sample type. Worth noting for this clone: Which antigen it targets is not known. The sample holds no much larger clone one base away, and base qualities are not on file.

Sequencing was carried out using peripheral blood. This clonotype was sampled from a man older than 75 with acute or convalescent COVID-19. The receptor chain draws on TRBV27 and TRBJ1-6; a weak D assignment points to TRBD1 (5 bases agree). The sequenced DNA: TGTGCCAGCAGTTTAAGGTCGCCGGCAGGGTATTCACCCCTCCACTTT. It codes for CASSLRSPAGYSPLHF.